These T cell receptor beta chains were read from a single sample in a study of blood T cells in healthy people across ages. TCRdb reanalysed the 5' RACE reads using MiXCR and keeps one entry per CDR3 protein. The repertoire consists of about 1.5 million distinct CDR3 sequences, with roughly two fifths occurring once and the leading ten covering approximately 4.1%. Input material: blood. These receptors all come from a woman between 18 and 29 years old in good health. Each CDR3 is given with its conserved first and last residue. A D gene is named only where the DNA matches it firmly. Clone size is shown for a subset of rows, as once, few, many or a class of expanded clone.

j_gene	abundance	d_gene	v_gene	CDR3aa	CDR3nt
TRBJ2-5	few	TRBD2	TRBV6-6	CASSPGLAGDETQYF	TGTGCCAGCAGCCCTGGACTAGCGGGAGATGAGACCCAGTACTTC
TRBJ2-6	few	-	TRBV11-1	CASNWGSVLSGANVLTF	TGTGCCAGCAACTGGGGATCCGTCCTCTCTGGGGCCAACGTCCTGACTTTC
TRBJ2-1	many	TRBD1	TRBV6-2/TRBV6-3	CASSSRQGYNEQFF	TGTGCCAGCAGCTCTCGACAGGGCTACAATGAGCAGTTCTTC
TRBJ1-5	-	-	TRBV5-5	CASSRRINQPQHF	TGTGCCAGCAGCCGACGGATCAATCAGCCCCAGCATTTT
TRBJ1-5	-	TRBD1	TRBV12-3/TRBV12-4	CASSLGQGQGNQPQHF	TGTGCCAGCAGTCTCGGACAGGGGCAGGGAAATCAGCCCCAGCATTTT
TRBJ1-2	-	-	TRBV2	CAADFNYGYTF	TGTGCCGCAGACTTTAACTATGGCTACACCTTC
TRBJ2-3	few	-	TRBV6-5	CASSFMAADTQYF	TGTGCCAGCAGTTTTATGGCCGCAGATACGCAGTATTTT
TRBJ2-4	-	-	TRBV12-3/TRBV12-4	CASSTLGKNIQYF	TGTGCCAGCTCTACGTTGGGCAAAAACATTCAGTACTTC
TRBJ1-1	few	TRBD1	TRBV29-1	CSVVRDRVSEAFF	TGCAGCGTGGTCCGGGACAGGGTTTCTGAAGCTTTCTTT
TRBJ1-2	-	-	TRBV7-2	CASSSSPAYGYTF	TGTGCCAGCAGCTCCTCCCCAGCCTATGGCTACACCTTC
TRBJ2-3	-	-	TRBV6-6	CASSYSRTGTDTQYF	TGTGCCAGCAGTTACTCAAGGACAGGCACAGATACGCAGTATTTT
TRBJ2-4	-	TRBD2	TRBV6-1	CASRDLAGAPQQYF	TGTGCCAGCAGAGACTTAGCGGGGGCCCCCCAGCAGTACTTC
TRBJ2-1	-	-	TRBV5-1	CASSGSTYNEQFF	TGCGCCAGCAGCGGGAGTACCTACAATGAGCAGTTCTTC
TRBJ2-3	-	-	TRBV7-9	CASSSIRGAPTGDTQYF	TGTGCCAGCAGCTCAATACGGGGGGCCCCGACCGGAGATACGCAGTATTTT
TRBJ2-3	-	-	TRBV12-3/TRBV12-4	CASSPAFASTDTQYF	TGTGCCAGCAGTCCTGCCTTCGCTAGCACAGATACGCAGTATTTT
TRBJ2-1	-	-	TRBV6-5	CASSYPAEGNEQFF	TGTGCCAGCAGTTACCCAGCGGAGGGGAATGAGCAGTTCTTC
TRBJ1-2	-	-	TRBV4-3	CASSLHGQGRFGYTF	TGCGCCAGCAGCCTACACGGGCAGGGCCGCTTTGGCTACACCTTC
TRBJ2-1	-	TRBD2	TRBV7-3	CASSLGLAGLDEQFF	TGTGCCAGCAGCTTAGGGCTAGCGGGGCTGGATGAGCAGTTCTTC
TRBJ1-1	-	-	TRBV7-2	CASSFYPYTEAFF	TGTGCCAGCAGCTTCTACCCCTACACTGAAGCTTTCTTT
TRBJ1-1	-	-	TRBV7-9	CASSLASFSNTEAFF	TGTGCCAGCAGCTTAGCGTCGTTTTCGAACACTGAAGCTTTCTTT
TRBJ1-5	-	TRBD1	TRBV6-1	CASSGADRGNQPQHF	TGTGCCAGCAGTGGAGCCGACAGGGGCAATCAGCCCCAGCATTTT
TRBJ2-3	few	TRBD1	TRBV29-1	CSVERLGTGVGLGTDTQYF	TGCAGCGTTGAGAGGCTCGGGACAGGGGTTGGGCTCGGCACAGATACGCAGTATTTT
TRBJ2-3	few	TRBD2	TRBV5-1	CASSLSGSHTDTQYF	TGCGCCAGCAGCTTGAGCGGGAGCCACACAGATACGCAGTATTTT
TRBJ2-1	few	TRBD2	TRBV20-1	CSARPLAGIYNEQFF	TGCAGTGCTAGGCCACTAGCGGGAATCTACAATGAGCAGTTCTTC
TRBJ2-1	many	TRBD1	TRBV7-6	CASSTWTGVNYNEQFF	TGTGCCAGCAGCACATGGACAGGGGTTAACTACAATGAGCAGTTCTTC
TRBJ2-1	many	-	TRBV6-5	CASSPTGYSYNEQFF	TGTGCCAGCAGTCCTACAGGCTACTCCTACAATGAGCAGTTCTTC
TRBJ2-1	few	-	TRBV3-1	CASSQDSLTRAYNEQFF	TGTGCCAGCAGCCAAGATTCCCTGACTAGGGCCTACAATGAGCAGTTCTTC
TRBJ1-2	-	-	TRBV20-1	CSGVVGGGYGYTF	TGCAGTGGAGTGGTTGGGGGCGGGTATGGCTACACCTTC
TRBJ1-6	-	-	TRBV25-1	CASSGREDGNSPLHF	TGTGCCAGCAGTGGTAGGGAGGACGGAAATTCACCCCTCCACTTT
TRBJ2-4	-	-	TRBV4-1	CASSQYPSSEGVAKNIQYF	TGCGCCAGCAGCCAATATCCCTCTAGCGAGGGAGTAGCCAAAAACATTCAGTACTTC
TRBJ1-1	few	-	TRBV20-1	CSAADRGLGTEAFF	TGCAGTGCTGCCGACCGCGGGTTGGGCACTGAAGCTTTCTTT
TRBJ1-1	few	TRBD1	TRBV11-2	CASSLGAGGHTEAFF	TGTGCCAGCAGCTTAGGGGCAGGGGGCCACACTGAAGCTTTCTTT
TRBJ2-7	-	-	TRBV28	CASSSPLLVQASYEQYF	TGTGCCAGCAGTTCCCCCCTTCTAGTCCAAGCCTCCTACGAGCAGTACTTC
TRBJ2-1	few	-	TRBV5-1	CASSSAGISYNEQFF	TGCGCCAGCAGCTCGGCAGGAATTAGCTACAATGAGCAGTTCTTC
TRBJ2-1	-	-	TRBV10-3	CAISEWTTPGSYNEQFF	TGTGCCATCAGTGAGTGGACTACGCCGGGCTCCTACAATGAGCAGTTCTTC
TRBJ1-2	few	-	TRBV27	CASRGGYTF	TGTGCCAGCAGGGGCGGCTACACCTTC
TRBJ1-4	-	TRBD1	TRBV5-1	CASSSTGGPEEKLFF	TGCGCCAGCAGCTCCACAGGGGGGCCTGAAGAAAAACTGTTTTTT
TRBJ2-7	few	-	TRBV5-5	CASSPGVAKYEQYF	TGTGCCAGCAGCCCCGGGGTAGCGAAGTACGAGCAGTACTTC
TRBJ2-1	-	-	TRBV7-9	CASSFPDPNEQFF	TGTGCCAGCAGCTTCCCGGATCCTAATGAGCAGTTCTTC
TRBJ1-5	-	TRBD1	TRBV20-1	CSANRDREGQPQHF	TGCAGTGCTAACCGGGACAGGGAGGGTCAGCCCCAGCATTTT
TRBJ1-5	once	-	TRBV27	CASSLGRDYQPQHF	TGTGCCAGCAGTTTGGGACGGGATTATCAGCCCCAGCATTTT
TRBJ2-1	-	TRBD2	TRBV5-6	CASSLSSSGTYNEQFF	TGTGCCAGCAGCTTGTCTTCTAGCGGCACCTACAATGAGCAGTTCTTC
TRBJ2-7	once	TRBD1	TRBV19	CASSSDRGPRYEQYF	TGTGCCAGTAGTTCGGACAGGGGACCTCGCTACGAGCAGTACTTC
TRBJ2-2	-	-	TRBV6-5	CASSLYPVTNTGELFF	TGTGCCAGCAGTTTGTATCCGGTCACGAACACCGGGGAGCTGTTTTTT
TRBJ2-7	-	-	TRBV28	CASRARNEQYF	TGTGCCAGCAGGGCCAGGAACGAGCAGTACTTC
TRBJ1-1	-	-	TRBV7-9	CASSPSLGIVTEAFF	TGTGCCAGCAGCCCCTCCCTAGGGATCGTCACTGAAGCTTTCTTT
TRBJ2-6	-	-	TRBV12-3/TRBV12-4	CASSLGANVLTF	TGTGCCAGCAGTCTCGGGGCCAACGTCCTGACTTTC
TRBJ1-6	-	TRBD1	TRBV6-6	CASSSLDREGGPPHF	TGTGCCAGCAGTTCCTTGGACAGGGAAGGAGGGCCCCCCCACTTT
TRBJ2-1	-	TRBD1	TRBV5-1	CASSFASGTGYPNEQFF	TGCGCCAGCAGCTTTGCCTCCGGGACAGGGTATCCCAATGAGCAGTTCTTC
TRBJ2-7	-	-	TRBV27	CASSLNPGPTYEQYF	TGTGCCAGCAGTCTTAACCCGGGCCCCACCTACGAGCAGTACTTC
TRBJ2-1	once	TRBD2	TRBV20-1	CSARDRAGGFDEQFF	TGCAGTGCTAGAGATCGAGCGGGAGGATTTGATGAGCAGTTCTTC
TRBJ2-7	-	-	TRBV12-3/TRBV12-4	CASSLNGDLYEQYF	TGTGCCAGCAGTTTAAACGGGGACCTCTACGAGCAGTACTTC
TRBJ2-7	-	-	TRBV20-1	CSARLPGRAEQYF	TGCAGTGCTAGACTACCGGGCAGGGCCGAGCAGTACTTC
TRBJ1-5	-	-	TRBV29-1	CSVEKVRGEQPQHF	TGCAGCGTTGAGAAGGTCCGGGGCGAGCAGCCCCAGCATTTT
TRBJ1-2	-	-	TRBV29-1	CSVDIPVGYTF	TGCAGCGTTGATATCCCCGTCGGCTACACCTTC
TRBJ1-1	few	-	TRBV20-1	CSASLREGNTEAFF	TGCAGTGCTAGCTTGAGGGAAGGGAACACTGAAGCTTTCTTT
TRBJ1-5	-	-	TRBV4-1	CASSLGGVTFNQPQHF	TGCGCCAGCAGCCTGGGCGGGGTGACTTTCAATCAGCCCCAGCATTTT